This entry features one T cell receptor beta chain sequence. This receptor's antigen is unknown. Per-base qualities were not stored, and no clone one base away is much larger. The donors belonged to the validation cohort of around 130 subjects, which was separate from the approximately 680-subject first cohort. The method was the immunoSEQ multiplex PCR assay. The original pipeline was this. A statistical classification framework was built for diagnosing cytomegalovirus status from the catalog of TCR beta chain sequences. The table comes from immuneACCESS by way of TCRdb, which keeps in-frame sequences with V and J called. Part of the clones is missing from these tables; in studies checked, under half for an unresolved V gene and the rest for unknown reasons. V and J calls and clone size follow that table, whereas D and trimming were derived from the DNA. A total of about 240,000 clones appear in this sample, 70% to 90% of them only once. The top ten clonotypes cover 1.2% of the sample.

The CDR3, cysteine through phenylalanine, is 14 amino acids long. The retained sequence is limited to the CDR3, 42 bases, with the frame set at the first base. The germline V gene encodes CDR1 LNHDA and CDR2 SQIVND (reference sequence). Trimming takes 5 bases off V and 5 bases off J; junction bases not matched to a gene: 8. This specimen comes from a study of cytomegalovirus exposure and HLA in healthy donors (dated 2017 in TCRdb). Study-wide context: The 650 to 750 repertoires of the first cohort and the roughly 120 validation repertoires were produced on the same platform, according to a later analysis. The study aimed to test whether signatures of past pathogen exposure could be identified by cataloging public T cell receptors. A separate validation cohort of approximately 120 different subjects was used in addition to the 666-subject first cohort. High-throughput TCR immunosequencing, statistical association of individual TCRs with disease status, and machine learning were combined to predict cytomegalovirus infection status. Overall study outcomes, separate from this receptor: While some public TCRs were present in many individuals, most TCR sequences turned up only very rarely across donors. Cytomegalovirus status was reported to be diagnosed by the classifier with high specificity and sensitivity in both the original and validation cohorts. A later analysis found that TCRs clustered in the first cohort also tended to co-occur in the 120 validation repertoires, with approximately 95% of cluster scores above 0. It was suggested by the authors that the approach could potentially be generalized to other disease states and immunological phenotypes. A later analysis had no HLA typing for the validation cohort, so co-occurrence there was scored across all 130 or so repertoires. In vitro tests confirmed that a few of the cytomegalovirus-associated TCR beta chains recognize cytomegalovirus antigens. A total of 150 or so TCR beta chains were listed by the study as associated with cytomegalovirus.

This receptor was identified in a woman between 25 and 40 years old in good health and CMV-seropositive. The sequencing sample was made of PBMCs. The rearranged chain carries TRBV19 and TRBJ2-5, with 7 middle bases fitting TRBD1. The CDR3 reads CASSARQGGETQYF. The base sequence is TGTGCCAGTAGTGCCCGACAGGGTGGGGAGACCCAGTACTTC.